This entry describes one T cell receptor (beta chain). The antigen is undetermined. The CDR3 is 17 amino acids. The V end lost 2 bases, the J end lost 3 bases, and 20 bases lay between the germline ends. Germline V lookup: CDR1 MNHEY, CDR2 SMNVEV (reference sequence). These data belong to a study of cytomegalovirus exposure and HLA in healthy donors. Study at large: Early released data comprised approximately 85 million unique TCRs from HLA-typed donors.

Overall study results and limits: What was likely a sequencing artifact was a cluster of highly shared sequence variants. Despite most TCR sequences being rare, some public TCRs occurred in many donors. The authors listed over 150 TCR beta chains as cytomegalovirus-associated.

Vbeta (60) and Jbeta (13) primers were used in the PCR. Data came from immunoSEQ multiplex PCR; TCRdb stores just in-frame clones and leaves some out. Counted here are 100,000 to 150,000 clones, about three quarters occurring once; the ten biggest clones make up roughly 6%. The sequence was obtained from a woman aged 40 to 50 in good health and CMV-seronegative. Material: PBMCs. The chain employs TRBV27 and TRBJ2-7; tentative D call: TRBD2 (5 bases). The CDR3 DNA reads as TGTGCCAGCAGTTTACGGTGGGCCGGGATAGCCTTCTACGAGCAGTACTTC. Its protein product is CASSLRWAGIAFYEQYF.